What follows describes a single T cell receptor (beta chain). Germline lookup yields CDR1 LNHDA and CDR2 SQIVND (reference sequence). The CDR3 runs to 15 residues. Trimming took 4 bases from V and 0 from J, leaving 11 bases between them. This specimen belongs to a study of blood T cell repertoires in COVID-19. Study context: Acute and convalescent COVID-19 samples came from the United States, Italy and Spain.

Seattle's cohort entered during active infection and was followed longitudinally. In the authors' methods: Cell counts per sample came from amplifying reference gene primers. Using immunoSEQ multiplex PCR, the repertoire was profiled, and TCRdb retains in-frame clones only, with some absent. V and J calls and clone size are copied from that table; D and trimming were computed from the DNA. The sample carries some 170,000 clones, roughly 89% recorded once. The specimen was peripheral blood. The chain combines TRBV19 with TRBJ2-3, with D possibly being TRBD1 (6 bases). The sequence was obtained from a woman aged 65 to 85 with COVID-19, enrolled during active disease. CDR3 sequence: CASSRQVSSTDTQYF. The CDR3 DNA follows: TGTGCCAGTAGTAGACAGGTATCTAGCACAGATACGCAGTATTTT.